This TCR beta chain stems from a study of a mutant IDH1 vaccine in newly diagnosed glioma. Study information: The patients received vaccinations eight times, in weeks 1, 3, 5, 7, 11, 15, 19 and 23. Radiotherapy alone preceded vaccination by 4-6 weeks; alternatively, vaccination started with temozolomide cycles.

J gave up 4 bases and V 4 bases, and 7 bases lay outside the gene matches. CDR1 is SGHTA and CDR2 is FQGNSA in the germline V gene. The CDR3 consists of 16 residues. Sequencing used immunoSEQ multiplex PCR; TCRdb keeps in-frame clones, though not all of them. The sample lists tens of thousands of clones; approximately 79% were seen once. A remark on this clone: No antigen is known for it.

As for time point: week 5, during vaccination. Doses of 300 ug of mutant IDH1 20-mer peptide were given with topical imiquimod. Sequences were derived from PBMCs, sampled from a glioma patient whose treatment included an IDH1 peptide vaccine. The TCR was taken from a woman between 18 and 30 years old with glioma. Some clones in this sample may be carry-over from other donors' samples. The chain recombines TRBV7-2 with TRBJ2-1, with 10 bases lining up with TRBD2. The CDR3 is CASSSIAGGLYNEQFF. CDR3 sequence (DNA): TGTGCCAGCAGCTCCATAGCGGGGGGCCTATACAATGAGCAGTTCTTC. Full variable domain (missing parts from reference TRBV7-2 and TRBJ2-1): GAGVSQSPSNKVTEKGKDVELRCDPISGHTALYWYRQSLGQGLEFLIYFQGNSAPDKSGLPSDRFSAERTGGSVSTLTIQRTQQEDSAVYLCASSSIAGGLYNEQFFGPGTRLTVL.